The T cell receptor (beta chain) under discussion was sequenced for a study of blood T cell repertoires in COVID-19. Turning to the study itself: In each case, the material was cDNA or gDNA derived from T cells, B-cell-depleted T cells, or PBMCs.

Data came from immunoSEQ multiplex PCR; TCRdb stores just in-frame clones and leaves some out. Of fewer than 450,000 clones listed, roughly 87% are singletons. This clone was counted a few times. CDR1 and CDR2 from the germline V gene are LNHDA and SQIVND (reference sequence). The CDR3 has 13 residues. Trimming removed 5 bases from V and 5 bases from J, with 12 bases in between. Residents of about two dozen US areas, aged roughly 18 to 95 years, made up the participants. Participants reported their clinical history, and cohort assignment relied on those reports. The sequenced material came from PBMCs or T cells enriched from blood (not recorded which). This receptor was taken from a woman aged 40 to 50 with acute COVID-19. This chain joins TRBV19 and TRBJ1-2, with D possibly matching TRBD1 (6 bases). CDR3 DNA sequence: TGTGCCAGTAGTCGCCAAAGGGGGTATGGCTACACCTTC. Amino acid sequence: CASSRQRGYGYTF.